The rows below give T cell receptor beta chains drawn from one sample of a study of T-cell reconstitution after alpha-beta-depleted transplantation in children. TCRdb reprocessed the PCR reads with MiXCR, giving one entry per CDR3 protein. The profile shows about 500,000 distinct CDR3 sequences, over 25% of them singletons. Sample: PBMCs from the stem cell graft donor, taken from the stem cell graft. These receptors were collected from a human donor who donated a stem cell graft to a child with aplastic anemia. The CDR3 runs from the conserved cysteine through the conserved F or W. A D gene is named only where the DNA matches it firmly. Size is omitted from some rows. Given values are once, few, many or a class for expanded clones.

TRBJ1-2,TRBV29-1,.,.,TGCAGCGTTGGACAGCATATTAACTATGGCTACACCTTC,CSVGQHINYGYTF
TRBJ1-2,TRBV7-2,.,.,TGTGCCAGCAGCTTAGAGAGGTTATATGGCTATGGCTACACCTTC,CASSLERLYGYGYTF
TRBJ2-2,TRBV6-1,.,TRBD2,TGTGCCAGCAGCCCCGCGGGGGGTAGGGAGCTGTTTTTT,CASSPAGGRELFF
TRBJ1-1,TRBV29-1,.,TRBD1,TGCAGCGTGACAGGGGGCGGCGGAACTGAAGCTTTCTTT,CSVTGGGGTEAFF
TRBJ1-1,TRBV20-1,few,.,TGCAGTGCTAGAGAGTCCCAGGGGAGAACTGAAGCTTTCTTT,CSARESQGRTEAFF
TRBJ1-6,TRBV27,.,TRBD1,TGTGCCAGCAGTTTGGGACAGGGGGTTAATTCACCCCTCCACTTT,CASSLGQGVNSPLHF
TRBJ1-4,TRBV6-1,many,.,TGTGCCAGCAAGGGTCAGCCTGCAACTAATGAAAAACTGTTTTTT,CASKGQPATNEKLFF
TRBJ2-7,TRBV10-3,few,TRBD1,TGTGCCAGCATGGAAACAGGGGGCGTCACCTACGAGCAGTACTTC,CASMETGGVTYEQYF
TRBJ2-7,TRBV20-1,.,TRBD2,TGCAGTGCTACAAAGCCGGGACTAAACTACGAGCAGTACTTC,CSATKPGLNYEQYF
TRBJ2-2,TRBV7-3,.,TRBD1,TGTGCCAGCAGCTTAACATTCGGGACAGGGACGAACACCGGGGAGCTGTTTTTT,CASSLTFGTGTNTGELFF
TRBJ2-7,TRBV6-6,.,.,TGTGCCAGCAGTCCGGGGTCTGCCTACGAGCAGTACTTC,CASSPGSAYEQYF
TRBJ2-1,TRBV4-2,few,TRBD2,TGTGCCAGCAGCCCAAGAGGGCACGGGAGGGCCACGAATGAGCAGTTCTTC,CASSPRGHGRATNEQFF
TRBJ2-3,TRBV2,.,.,TGTGCCAGCATGGGGCTAGCAATAGATACGCAGTATTTT,CASMGLAIDTQYF
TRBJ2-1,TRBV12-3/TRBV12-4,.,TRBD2,TGTGCCAGCAGCCGCTGGGAGAGCGGGAGCCGCGATGAGCAGTTCTTC,CASSRWESGSRDEQFF
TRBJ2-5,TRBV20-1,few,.,TGCAGTGCCGGGACTGACAAAGAGACCCAGTACTTC,CSAGTDKETQYF
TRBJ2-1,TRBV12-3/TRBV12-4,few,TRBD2,TGTGCCAGCATCCCGGGGGGACTAGCGGGATGGGAGCAGTTCTTC,CASIPGGLAGWEQFF